One sample yielded the 18 T cell receptor beta chains listed below, sequenced in a study of Ad26.COV2.S vaccination and SARS-CoV-2 variants (dated by TCRdb to about 2021). Sample treatment or condition, as interpreted from the label and publication: about 20 received Ad26.COV2.S at low or high dose, single or two shots; about 5 received placebo; per-sample allocation not given. Repertoires of vaccine and placebo recipients were sequenced from samples collected on day 63 after the first injection. The library came from the immunoSEQ multiplex PCR assay. This immuneACCESS table, as held by TCRdb, lists in-frame sequences with V and J called but not all clones. Of the missing ones, under half trace to an unresolved V gene in checked studies; the others have no known cause. The sample table records fewer than 800,000 clones; approximately 88% of these occur just once. About 1.5% of the sample comes from the top ten.

The source was peripheral blood, collected in a trial of Ad26.COV2.S vaccine versus placebo. These receptors came from a person between 18 and 65 years old who received the Ad26.COV2.S COVID-19 vaccine or a placebo.

CDR3 nucleotide sequence: TGTGCCAGCAGCGGACAGGGGGCGGACACCGGGGAGCTGTTTTTT. This gives the protein CASSGQGADTGELFF. The chain combines TRBV2 with TRBJ2-2; 11 bases line up with TRBD1. J lost 3 bases, V lost 6 bases, and 3 bases had no gene match. CDR1 is SNHLY, CDR2 FYNNEI, per germline. CDR3 length: 15 amino acids.

This clone came up once. The chain has TRBV29-1 and TRBJ2-7, with 10 bases that match TRBD2. V lost 7 bases to trimming and J lost 5 bases; unmatched junction nucleotides: 17. Germline CDR1 and CDR2: SQVTM and ANQGSEA. CDR3 size: 16 residues. The CDR3: CSASGASGREIDEQYF. CDR3 DNA sequence: TGCAGCGCTTCCGGGGCTAGCGGGAGAGAAATCGACGAGCAGTACTTC.

DNA for the CDR3: TGCGCCAGCAAGCTCGGGGTCGAGCAGTACTTC. Residues: CASKLGVEQYF. V gene TRBV5-1 combines with J gene TRBJ2-7, with D possibly matching TRBD2 (5 bases). Germline CDR1 is SGHRS and CDR2 is YFSETQ. The CDR3 length is 11 residues. The V gene lost 6 bases and the J gene lost 6 bases, with 10 bases spanning the gap.

This chain joins TRBV19 and TRBJ2-1, with 7 bases lining up with TRBD2. Unmatched junction bases numbered 6, after V lost 10 bases and J lost 9 bases. This CDR3 spans 11 amino acids. Germline V gene data show CDR1 as LNHDA and CDR2 as SQIVND (reference sequence). CDR3 sequence reads: CATSSGTEQFF. In DNA, the CDR3 is TGTGCCACCTCTAGCGGAACTGAGCAGTTCTTC.

This chain connects TRBV7-9 to TRBJ1-2, with D possibly being TRBD1 (5 bases). This CDR3 is 14 amino acids long. Trimming removed 3 bases from V and 2 bases from J, with 10 bases in between. Per the germline V gene, CDR1 is SEHNR and CDR2 is FQNEAQ (reference sequence). Written as DNA, the CDR3 is TGTGCCAGCAGCTTTGAGACAGTGAACTATGGCTACACCTTC. It yields the protein CASSFETVNYGYTF.

The chain employs TRBV12-3 or TRBV12-4 and TRBJ2-5; 9 bases map to TRBD2. V shed 6 bases, J shed 5 bases, and the junction held 4 bases outside the gene matches. This CDR3 has 13 amino acids. For the CDR3, the DNA is TGTGCCAGCAGGGGGACTAGCTGGGAGACCCAGTACTTC. It translates to CASRGTSWETQYF.

V usage is TRBV6-1 and J usage is TRBJ1-4, with D perhaps TRBD1 (5 bases). Germline V gives CDR1 MNHNS, CDR2 SASEGT. Trimming left V 2 bases short and J 5 bases short, with 9 bases between. The CDR3 spans 14 residues. The CDR3: CASSEQGWNEKLFF. The CDR3 DNA sequence: TGTGCCAGCAGTGAACAGGGTTGGAATGAAAAACTGTTTTTT.

This clone appeared a few times. J is TRBJ1-5 and V is TRBV19; no reliable D call. From germline, CDR1 is LNHDA and CDR2 SQIVND (reference sequence). CDR3 length: 16 amino acids. Deletions cut 2 bases from V and 5 bases from J, with 16 bases between. The CDR3 loop reads CASSIITSGGYQPQHF. The CDR3, as DNA: TGTGCCAGTAGTATAATTACATCAGGTGGCTATCAGCCCCAGCATTTT.

The CDR3 loop is CATTGGFEFNEQFF. CDR3 nucleotide sequence: TGTGCCACCACTGGGGGGTTCGAATTCAATGAGCAGTTCTTC. The rearrangement links TRBV24-1 to TRBJ2-1; possibly TRBD2 for D (6 bases). In germline, CDR1 is KGHDR, CDR2 SFDVKD. Trimming took off 8 bases at V and 6 bases at J, with 16 bases between the two ends. This CDR3 spans 14 amino acids.

The chain uses TRBV15 and TRBJ1-2; D gene ambiguous. The CDR3 has 14 amino acids. V was trimmed by 0 bases and J by 2 bases, leaving 7 bases between them. CDR1 LNHNV and CDR2 YYDKDF come from the germline V gene (reference sequence). The CDR3 region has the DNA TGTGCCACCAGCAGAGAGGCAGACAACTATGGCTACACCTTC. It specifies CATSREADNYGYTF. Full variable domain (rest looked up from reference TRBV15 and TRBJ1-2): DAMVIQNPRYQVTQFGKPVTLSCSQTLNHNVMYWYQQKSSQAPKLLFHYYDKDFNNEADTPDNFQSRRPNTSFCFLDIRSPGLGDTAMYLCATSREADNYGYTFGSGTRLTVV.

J is TRBJ1-4 and V is TRBV30; the D is unclear. The CDR3 is 13 amino acids. The germline V gene has CDR1 GTSNPN and CDR2 SVGIG (reference sequence). V shed 4 bases and J shed 4 bases, with 10 bases lying between them. CDR3: CAWNPGLNEKLFF. Here the CDR3 DNA reads TGTGCCTGGAATCCGGGCCTTAATGAAAAACTGTTTTTT.

The chain links TRBV24-1 to TRBJ2-5; D possibly corresponds to TRBD2 (6 bases). The CDR3 covers 13 residues. The V and J ends lost 10 bases and 4 bases respectively, with 15 bases between them. The germline V gene has CDR1 KGHDR and CDR2 SFDVKD. CDR3 nucleotide sequence: TGTGCCACTACCCAGACGGGAGTAGAGACCCAGTACTTC. It codes for CATTQTGVETQYF.

This clone was detected a few times. The rearrangement uses TRBV19 and TRBJ1-5; tentatively, D is TRBD1 (5 bases). Germline CDR1 is LNHDA and CDR2 is SQIVND (reference sequence). The V and J ends lost 5 bases and 0 bases respectively, with 8 bases between them. This CDR3 has 14 residues. CDR3: CASSRQGSNQPQHF. DNA of the CDR3: TGTGCCAGTAGTCGGCAGGGTAGCAATCAGCCCCAGCATTTT. Together with reference TRBV19 and TRBJ1-5, the CDR3 gives the full variable domain: DGGITQSPKYLFRKEGQNVTLSCEQNLNHDAMYWYRQDPGQGLRLIYYSQIVNDFQKGDIAEGYSVSREKKESFPLTVTSAQKNPTAFYLCASSRQGSNQPQHFGDGTRLSIL.

The V call is TRBV10-3, the J call TRBJ2-5, with 9 bases matching TRBD1. Unmatched junction bases numbered 7, after V lost 6 bases and J lost 5 bases. The CDR3 extends over 14 amino acids. CDR1 ENHRY and CDR2 SYGVKD come from the germline V gene. The CDR3 loop reads CAISQQGAQETQYF. The CDR3 bases are TGTGCCATCAGCCAACAGGGGGCGCAGGAGACCCAGTACTTC.

The rearrangement joins TRBV18 to TRBJ2-7; D is undetermined. The CDR3 is made up of 13 amino acids. Germline V gene lookup returns CDR1 KGHSH and CDR2 LQKENI. V lost 3 bases and J 2 bases, leaving 8 bases between the germline ends. The CDR3 nucleotides are TGTGCCAGCTCACCGGACCAAACCTACGAGCAGTACTTC. Protein product: CASSPDQTYEQYF. Together with reference TRBV18 and TRBJ2-7, the CDR3 gives the full variable domain: NAGVMQNPRHLVRRRGQEARLRCSPMKGHSHVYWYRQLPEEGLKFMVYLQKENIIDESGMPKERFSAEFPKEGPSILRIQQVVRGDSAAYFCASSPDQTYEQYFGPGTRLTVT.

The V gene is TRBV2, the J gene TRBJ2-2; D is ambiguous. This CDR3 is 15 amino acids long. V was clipped by 10 bases and J by 2 bases, with 17 bases between them. Germline CDR1 SNHLY, CDR2 FYNNEI. The CDR3 here is CAIRGTDLNTGELFF. CDR3 nucleotides: TGTGCCATCCGTGGAACAGATCTAAACACCGGGGAGCTGTTTTTT. Combining the CDR3 with reference TRBV2 and TRBJ2-2 gives the whole variable domain EPEVTQTPSHQVTQMGQEVILRCVPISNHLYFYWYRQILGQKVEFLVSFYNNEISEKSEIFDDQFSVERPDGSNFTLKIRSTKLEDSAMYFCAIRGTDLNTGELFFGEGSRLTVL.

The V and J genes are TRBV27 and TRBJ2-3; D gene unclear. V lost 5 bases, J lost 7 bases, and 13 bases lay in between. CDR3 length equals 13 residues. Germline V gene data show CDR1 as MNHEY and CDR2 as SMNVEV (reference sequence). Written as DNA, the CDR3 is TGTGCCAGCAGTCGTCTAGGAGAGAATACGCAGTATTTT. Protein: CASSRLGENTQYF.

The rearrangement uses TRBV18 and TRBJ2-7; 8 bases map to TRBD1. This CDR3 comprises 15 residues. V was clipped by 3 bases and J by 2 bases; unmatched bases: 6. Germline lookup yields CDR1 KGHSH and CDR2 LQKENI. The CDR3 DNA follows: TGTGCCAGCTCACCCGTGACAGGGGAACCCTACGAGCAGTACTTC. This sequence encodes CASSPVTGEPYEQYF.